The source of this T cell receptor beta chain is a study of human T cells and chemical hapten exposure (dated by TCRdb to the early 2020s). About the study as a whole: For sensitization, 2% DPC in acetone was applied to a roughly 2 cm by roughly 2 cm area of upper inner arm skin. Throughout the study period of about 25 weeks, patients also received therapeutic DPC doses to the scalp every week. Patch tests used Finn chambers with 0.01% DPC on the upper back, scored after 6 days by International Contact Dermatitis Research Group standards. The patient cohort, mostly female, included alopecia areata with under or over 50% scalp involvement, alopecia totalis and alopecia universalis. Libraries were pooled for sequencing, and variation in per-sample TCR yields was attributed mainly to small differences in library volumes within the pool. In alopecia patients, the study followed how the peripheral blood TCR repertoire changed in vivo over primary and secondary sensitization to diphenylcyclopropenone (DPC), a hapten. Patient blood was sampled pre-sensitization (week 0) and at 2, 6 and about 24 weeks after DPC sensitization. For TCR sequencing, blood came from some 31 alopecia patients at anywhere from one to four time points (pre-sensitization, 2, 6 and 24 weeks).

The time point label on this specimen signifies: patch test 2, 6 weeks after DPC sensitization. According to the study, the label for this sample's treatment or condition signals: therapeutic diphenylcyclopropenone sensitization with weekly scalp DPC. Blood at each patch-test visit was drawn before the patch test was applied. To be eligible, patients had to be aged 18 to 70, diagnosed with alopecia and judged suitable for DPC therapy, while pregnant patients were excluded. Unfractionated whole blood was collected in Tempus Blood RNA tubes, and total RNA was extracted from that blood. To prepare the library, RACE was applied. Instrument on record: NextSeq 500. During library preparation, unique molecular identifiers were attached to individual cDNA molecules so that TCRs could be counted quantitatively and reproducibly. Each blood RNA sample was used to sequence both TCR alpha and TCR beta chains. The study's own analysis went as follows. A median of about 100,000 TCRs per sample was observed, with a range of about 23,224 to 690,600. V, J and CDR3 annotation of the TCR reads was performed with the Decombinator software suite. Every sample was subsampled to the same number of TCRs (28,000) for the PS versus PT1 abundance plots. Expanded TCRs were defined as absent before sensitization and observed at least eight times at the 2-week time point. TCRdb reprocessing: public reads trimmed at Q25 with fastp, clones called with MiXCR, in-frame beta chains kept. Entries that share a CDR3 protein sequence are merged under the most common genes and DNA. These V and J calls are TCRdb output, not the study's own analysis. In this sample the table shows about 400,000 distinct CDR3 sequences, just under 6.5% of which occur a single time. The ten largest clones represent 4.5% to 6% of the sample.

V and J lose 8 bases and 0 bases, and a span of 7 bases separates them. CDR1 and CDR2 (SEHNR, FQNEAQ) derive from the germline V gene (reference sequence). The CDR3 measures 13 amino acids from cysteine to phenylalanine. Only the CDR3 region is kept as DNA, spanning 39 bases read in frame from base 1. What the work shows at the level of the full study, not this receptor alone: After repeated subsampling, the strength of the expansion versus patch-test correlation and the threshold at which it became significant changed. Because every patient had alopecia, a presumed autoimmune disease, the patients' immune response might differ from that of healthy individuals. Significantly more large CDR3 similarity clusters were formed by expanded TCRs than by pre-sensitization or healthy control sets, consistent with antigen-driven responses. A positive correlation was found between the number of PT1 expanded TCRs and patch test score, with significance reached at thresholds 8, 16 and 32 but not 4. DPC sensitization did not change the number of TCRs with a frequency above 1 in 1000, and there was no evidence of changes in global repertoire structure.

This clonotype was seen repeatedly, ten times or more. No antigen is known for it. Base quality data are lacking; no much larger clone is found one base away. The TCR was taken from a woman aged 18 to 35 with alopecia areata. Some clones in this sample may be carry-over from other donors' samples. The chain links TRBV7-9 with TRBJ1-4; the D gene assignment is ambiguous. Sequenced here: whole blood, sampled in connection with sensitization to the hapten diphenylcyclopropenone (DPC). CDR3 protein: CASAEATNEKLFF. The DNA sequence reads TGTGCCAGCGCAGAGGCAACTAATGAAAAACTGTTTTTT.